Below, 13 T cell receptor beta chains from the same sample are listed, as sequenced in a study of T cell responses to AZD1222 COVID-19 vaccine. Data came from immunoSEQ multiplex PCR; TCRdb stores just in-frame clones and leaves some out. The repertoire consists of over 40,000 clones, with 65% to 85% occurring once and the leading ten covering about a quarter. Here the sequenced sample was peripheral blood, taken on day 0 of AZD1222 vaccination. These receptors were collected from an adult in good health.

V and J are TRBV18 and TRBJ1-5; D unclear. The CDR3 loop spans 14 amino acids. V was pared by 6 bases and J by 0 bases, with 9 bases between. Germline V gives CDR1 KGHSH, CDR2 LQKENI. The CDR3 here is CASSPGVSNQPQHF. The CDR3 DNA sequence: TGTGCCAGCTCGCCCGGGGTTAGCAATCAGCCCCAGCATTTT.

The chain is built from TRBV12-3 or TRBV12-4 and TRBJ1-2, with unresolved D. There are 13 residues in the CDR3. Trimming removed 5 bases at V and 6 bases at J, with 13 bases between. DNA of the CDR3: TGTGCCAGCAGTCACTTGCGGATTGATGGCTACACCTTC. This codes for CASSHLRIDGYTF.

The chain couples TRBV7-2 to TRBJ1-5; the D gene is possibly TRBD1 (5 bases). CDR1 and CDR2 (germline): SGHTA, FQGNSA. The CDR3 consists of 15 residues. Deletions cut 2 bases from V and 7 bases from J, with 15 bases between. CDR3 coding DNA: TGTGCCAGCAGCTTAAATACCCCAGGGAACCAGCCCCAGCATTTT. Protein product: CASSLNTPGNQPQHF. Supplemented by reference TRBV7-2 and TRBJ1-5, the full variable domain reads GAGVSQSPSNKVTEKGKDVELRCDPISGHTALYWYRQSLGQGLEFLIYFQGNSAPDKSGLPSDRFSAERTGGSVSTLTIQRTQQEDSAVYLCASSLNTPGNQPQHFGDGTRLSIL.

CDR3 DNA sequence: TGTGCCAGCAGAGTAGGAAGCAAAAACATTCAGTACTTC. Protein sequence: CASRVGSKNIQYF. The gene calls are TRBV28 and TRBJ2-4, with D hard to call. Germline-derived CDR1 and CDR2 are MDHEN and SYDVKM. The length of the CDR3 is 13 residues. V was trimmed by 6 bases and J by 3 bases, leaving 9 bases between them.

The CDR3 nucleotides are TGTGCCAGCAGTTTACAGGTGGGGGCTGTGGGCTACACCTTC. Amino acid sequence: CASSLQVGAVGYTF. V and J are TRBV2 and TRBJ1-2, with a possible D match to TRBD1 (6 bases). V lost 5 bases, J lost 8 bases, and 18 bases lay in between. This CDR3 spans 14 amino acids. The germline V gene encodes CDR1 SNHLY and CDR2 FYNNEI.

The CDR3 reads CATSDRGRGYTF. In DNA form, the CDR3 reads TGTGCCACCAGTGACAGGGGTCGGGGCTACACCTTC. V gene TRBV24-1 combines with J gene TRBJ1-2; a possible D gene is TRBD1 (6 bases). This CDR3 has 12 residues. Per the germline V gene, CDR1 is KGHDR and CDR2 is SFDVKD. With 4 bases removed from V and 8 bases from J, the gap between germline ends came to 10 bases.

V and J are TRBV6-5 and TRBJ2-1; TRBD1 matches 9 bases. The CDR3 contains 16 residues. Germline V gene sequence: CDR1 MNHEY, CDR2 SVGAGI. V lost 2 bases and J lost 10; bases outside the gene matches: 12. CDR3: CASSYKQGAMGVEQFF. In DNA form, the CDR3 reads TGTGCCAGCAGTTACAAACAGGGGGCAATGGGGGTGGAGCAGTTCTTC.

This clone was observed a handful of times. The rearrangement links TRBV7-8 to TRBJ2-1; 8 nucleotides agree with TRBD1. V shed 4 bases and J 9 bases; nucleotides not matched to a gene: 8. Germline values: CDR1 SGHVS, CDR2 FQNEAQ. The CDR3 consists of 14 residues. In DNA, the CDR3 is TGTGCCAGCAGCTCGACGACAGGGGAAGGTGAGCAGTTCTTC. The encoded protein is CASSSTTGEGEQFF.

The chain employs TRBV19 and TRBJ2-1, with 9 bases identical to TRBD2. The length of the CDR3 is 17 residues. Trimming at V came to 3 bases and at J to 6 bases, leaving 12 bases not matched to a gene. CDR1 is LNHDA and CDR2 is SQIVND in the germline V gene (reference sequence). CDR3: CASSMRESGRLPNEQFF. In nucleotides, the CDR3 is TGTGCCAGTAGTATGAGGGAAAGCGGGAGGTTACCCAATGAGCAGTTCTTC. Based on the CDR3 plus reference TRBV19 and TRBJ2-1, the full variable domain is DGGITQSPKYLFRKEGQNVTLSCEQNLNHDAMYWYRQDPGQGLRLIYYSQIVNDFQKGDIAEGYSVSREKKESFPLTVTSAQKNPTAFYLCASSMRESGRLPNEQFFGPGTRLTVL.

The V call is TRBV20-1, the J call TRBJ1-6, with 8 bases matching TRBD1. CDR3 length: 19 amino acids. Germline loops: CDR1 DFQATT, CDR2 SNEGSKA (reference sequence). V gave up 3 bases and J gave up 5 bases; unmatched junction bases: 18. CDR3 DNA sequence: TGCAGTGCTAGTGGAAGGACAGGGAAGGGCTCGGTCCATAATTCACCCCTCCACTTT. Residues: CSASGRTGKGSVHNSPLHF.

The chain joins TRBV2 to TRBJ1-4, with D tentatively TRBD1 (5 bases). The V gene lost 0 bases and the J gene lost 7 bases, with 15 bases spanning the gap. The CDR3 is 16 residues long. Germline loops: CDR1 SNHLY, CDR2 FYNNEI. The CDR3 spells CASSEARQRNSEKLFF. The CDR3 DNA reads as TGTGCCAGCAGTGAAGCGCGACAGAGAAATAGTGAAAAACTGTTTTTT.

This sequence joins TRBV5-1 and TRBJ2-5; 8 nucleotides line up with TRBD1. The V gene end was trimmed by 4 bases and the J gene end by 3 bases; junction bases not matched to a gene: 2. Germline lookup yields CDR1 SGHRS and CDR2 YFSETQ. The CDR3 spans 13 residues. The CDR3 reads CASSPGQEETQYF. The CDR3 nucleotides read TGCGCCAGCAGCCCGGGACAGGAAGAGACCCAGTACTTC.

The CDR3 bases are TGTGCCAGCAGCCTCGGAGCGGGAGTTTACAATGAGCAGTTCTTC. It encodes CASSLGAGVYNEQFF. V and J are TRBV3-1 (or the pseudogene TRBV3-2) and TRBJ2-1; TRBD2 aligns across 8 bases. The CDR3 sequence is 15 residues long. Germline V gene data show CDR1 as LGHDT and CDR2 as YNNKEL (reference sequence). With 4 bases clipped from V and 4 bases from J, the junction kept 6 bases outside the gene matches.